This is a list of T cell receptor beta chains from one sample in a study of tumor and adjacent non-tumor tissue in lung cancer. TCRdb independently ran MiXCR on the multiplex PCR reads; one entry per CDR3 protein. The table includes 90,000 to 100,000 distinct CDR3 sequences, 80% detected once. The specimen was distant non-tumor lung tissue. These receptors all come from a man aged 55 to 69 with small cell lung cancer. The CDR3 runs from the conserved cysteine through the conserved F or W. Each record gives: J gene, V gene, D gene, clone size, CDR3 DNA, CDR3 protein. D genes are given only for firm matches. Some rows mark clone size as missing; the rest say once, few, many or name a class of expanded clone.

>TRBJ2-3|TRBV11-2|-|-
TGTGCCAGCAGCTCTTACAGGGCGGCCAATACGCAGTATTTT
CASSSYRAANTQYF
>TRBJ2-2|TRBV20-1|-|-
TGCAGTGCTAGAGATATAGATTGGACCCGAGATCTGTTTTTT
CSARDIDWTRDLFF
>TRBJ2-3|TRBV11-2|-|once
TGTGCCAGCATCTTAGAGTCAACGACTGGGGGGGGCTACACCGATACGCAGTATTTT
CASILESTTGGGYTDTQYF
>TRBJ2-1|TRBV6-1|TRBD2|-
TGTGCCAGCAGTGAAGCCTCGGGACTAGTAAACATTGAGCAGTTCTTC
CASSEASGLVNIEQFF
>TRBJ2-1|TRBV11-2|-|-
TGTGCCAGCATCTTAGAGGCGGGGTTGGTTGAGCAGTTTTTC
CASILEAGLVEQFF
>TRBJ2-5|TRBV10-2|-|-
TGCGCCACCAAGGATGGAGAGACCCAGTACTTC
CATKDGETQYF
>TRBJ2-2|TRBV7-8|-|-
TGTGCCAGCAGCGTGCGACATGAAACCGGGGAACTGTTTTTT
CASSVRHETGELFF
>TRBJ2-1|TRBV12-3/TRBV12-4|-|-
TGTGCTAGCAGTTTAGTAAATCCGTATGGGGAGAATGAGCAGTTCTTC
CASSLVNPYGENEQFF
>TRBJ1-4|TRBV6-2/TRBV6-3|-|-
TGTACCGGCAGACTTGACAGCGTCTATGAAAAACTGTTTTTT
CTGRLDSVYEKLFF
>TRBJ1-2|TRBV12-3/TRBV12-4|-|-
TGTACCAGCAGTTTAAAGTCTTCACTGGGCTATGGCTACACCTTC
CTSSLKSSLGYGYTF
>TRBJ2-7|TRBV6-6|-|once
TGTGCCAAGAGTTATCCCAGTTCGGAACAGTACTTC
CAKSYPSSEQYF
>TRBJ1-2|TRBV11-3|-|-
TGTGCCAGTAGCTTAATTTTTGCGACCTATGGATACACCTTC
CASSLIFATYGYTF
>TRBJ1-1|TRBV5-6|TRBD1|-
TGTGCCAACAGTTTGGCCTCTGGGACAGCGAACACTGAAGCTTTCTTT
CANSLASGTANTEAFF
>TRBJ2-1|TRBV12-3/TRBV12-4|TRBD1|-
TGTGCCAGCAGTTCTGGGACAGAGCACAATTGGCAGTTCTTC
CASSSGTEHNWQFF
>TRBJ2-1|TRBV6-1|-|-
TGTACTAGCATCTTTAGTGGGAGTAGGAATGAGCAGTTCTTC
CTSIFSGSRNEQFF
>TRBJ2-3|TRBV4-3|TRBD2|few
TGCGCCAGCAGCCAAGACGCGGGAGGGAGCACAGATACGCAGTATTTT
CASSQDAGGSTDTQYF
>TRBJ2-1|TRBV6-5|TRBD1|once
TGTGCCAGCAGGGGGACAGGGAGGAACAACGAGCAGTTCTTC
CASRGTGRNNEQFF
>TRBJ1-4|TRBV20-1|-|-
TGCAATGCTAGAGCGACTAATGAAAAACTGTATTTT
CNARATNEKLYF
>TRBJ2-2|TRBV7-3|-|-
TGTGCCAGCGGCGCCCCGGACAGCCCTATCGGGGAGTTGTTTTTT
CASGAPDSPIGELFF
>TRBJ2-5|TRBV12-3/TRBV12-4|TRBD1|-
TGTGCCAGCAGTTTCCGGGACAGGGAGAGTCAAGAGAGCCAGTACTTC
CASSFRDRESQESQYF
>TRBJ1-2|TRBV11-2|-|-
TGTACCAGCATCATGGGGGGGTTTGGCTATCGCTACACCTTC
CTSIMGGFGYRYTF
>TRBJ2-1|TRBV29-1|-|-
TGCAGCGCCTGGGGCAGGGAGGAGTTGACCTGCAATGATCAGTTCTTC
CSAWGREELTCNDQFF
>TRBJ2-1|TRBV7-8|TRBD2|-
TGTGCCAGCAGTTCTTATTTAATAGCGGGAGAGGCTCTCAATGAGCAGTTCTTC
CASSSYLIAGEALNEQFF
>TRBJ1-1|TRBV6-2/TRBV6-3|-|-
TGTGCCAGCTGCAGCAGCCGTGCGAGGCTAGCTTTCTTT
CASCSSRARLAFF
>TRBJ2-3|TRBV11-2|TRBD2|-
TGTGCCAGCGGCCACACAGGCGGGAGTAGCACAGATACGCAGTATTTT
CASGHTGGSSTDTQYF
>TRBJ2-1|TRBV11-2|-|-
TGTGTCAGCCGGAAGCGGCATGGCGATAATGAGCAGTTCTTC
CVSRKRHGDNEQFF
>TRBJ2-5|TRBV11-2|TRBD2|-
TGTGCCAGCAGCTCACGACTAGCCGTCCTAGAGACCCAGTACTTC
CASSSRLAVLETQYF
>TRBJ1-1|TRBV11-2|TRBD1|-
TGTGCCCGCAGCTTGACAGGGGGCATGGGTAGGAACACTGAAGCTTTCTTT
CARSLTGGMGRNTEAFF
>TRBJ2-1|TRBV11-2|-|-
TGTACCAGCAGCTTAGAGGGGTTTGCGACGGGGGGCTCTATGGCTGAGCAGTTCTTC
CTSSLEGFATGGSMAEQFF
>TRBJ2-1|TRBV6-5|-|once
TGCGCCAGCCGCCGCTGGTCTCCCTTGGCGGAGCAGTTCTTC
CASRRWSPLAEQFF
>TRBJ1-1|TRBV20-1|TRBD1|-
TGCGGTCCTAGAGACCGCAGGGGGGTAGCTACTGAAGCTTTCTTT
CGPRDRRGVATEAFF
>TRBJ2-2|TRBV11-2|-|-
TGTGCCAGCAGCTTAGTGTGGTCGAGGACCGGGGAGCTGTTTTTT
CASSLVWSRTGELFF
>TRBJ2-1|TRBV10-3|TRBD1|few
TGTGCCATCAGGGCCCGGGACAGCTCCTACAATGAGCAGTTCTTC
CAIRARDSSYNEQFF
>TRBJ2-5|TRBV29-1|-|-
TGTAGCGTTTGGACAGACTTACAGGAGACCCAGTACTTC
CSVWTDLQETQYF
>TRBJ2-7|TRBV4-1|-|-
TGCGCCAGCAGTTTCGACAGAGTCTATGAGCAGCACTTC
CASSFDRVYEQHF
>TRBJ2-7|TRBV12-3/TRBV12-4|-|-
TGTGCCAGCGGGAGGAACCAGCACGAGCAGTACTTC
CASGRNQHEQYF
>TRBJ2-7|TRBV6-6|-|-
TGTGCCAGCAGTTCCGACAGCGGACGCTACTCCTACAAGCAGTATTTC
CASSSDSGRYSYKQYF
>TRBJ2-1|TRBV11-2|-|-
TGTGCCGGTAGCCTAGAAAATAGCAGGTACAATGAGCAGTTCTTC
CAGSLENSRYNEQFF
>TRBJ2-5|TRBV7-9|-|many
TGTGCCAGCAGCTTGGGGCCATACCAAGAGACCCAGTACTTC
CASSLGPYQETQYF
>TRBJ2-5|TRBV10-2|-|-
TGCGCTAGCAGTGATTTCATGGGAGAGACCCAGTATTTC
CASSDFMGETQYF
>TRBJ1-6|TRBV6-5|TRBD1|-
TGTGCCAGCAGTTACACGACAGGGACTGATTCATCCCTCCACTTT
CASSYTTGTDSSLHF